This T cell receptor (beta chain) was recovered during a study of response to subunit inactivated influenza vaccine. V was clipped by 5 bases and J by 2 bases, with 10 bases between them. The germline V gene encodes CDR1 DFQATT and CDR2 SNEGSKA (reference sequence). The CDR3 totals 14 residues. Findings and caveats of the study: Seasonal influenza vaccination, on each occasion, was suggested by the authors to recruit few new T cells.

Concerning this clonotype itself: As yet, its antigen is unknown.

From the RT-PCR reads, TCRdb called clonotypes with MiXCR, one entry per CDR3 protein. The table has under 950,000 distinct CDR3 sequences, about 20% seen once. The chain couples TRBV20-1 to TRBJ2-6; TRBD2 is a possible D gene (5 bases). This clonotype was obtained from a man aged 50 or older who received an inactivated influenza vaccine. The sample consisted of PBMCs from blood, taken 5 to 6 days after vaccination. CDR3 loop: CSALDSAGANVLTF. The CDR3, as DNA: TGCAGTGCTCTGGACTCAGCTGGGGCCAACGTCCTGACTTTC.